The 11 T cell receptor beta chains below all came from one sample that was sequenced in a study of blood T cell repertoires in COVID-19. This table comes from immunoSEQ multiplex PCR, and its TCRdb copy is limited to in-frame clones, with some not included. The sample has around 200,000 clones, around 83% seen once. Material for sequencing was peripheral blood. These receptors were collected from a man in his forties or fifties with active or convalescent COVID-19.

The chain couples TRBV11-3 to TRBJ1-1; D is undetermined. In germline, CDR1 is SGHNT, CDR2 YENEEA. The CDR3 extends over 19 amino acids. Trimming pared 5 bases from V and 0 bases from J, leaving 25 bases between. The CDR3 DNA reads TGTGCCAGCAGCCAAAGGCCTCCTAGAGGGCCGGGGATGAACACTGAAGCTTTCTTT. Amino acids: CASSQRPPRGPGMNTEAFF.

The chain employs TRBV7-9 and TRBJ1-4; a possible D gene is TRBD1 (5 bases). The V end was cut by 1 base, the J end by 4 bases, with 10 bases between. The germline V gene encodes CDR1 SEHNR and CDR2 FQNEAQ (reference sequence). The length of the CDR3 is 15 residues. The CDR3 DNA reads TGTGCCAGCAGCTTAGTTCAGGGATTTAATGAAAAACTGTTTTTT. This translates into CASSLVQGFNEKLFF.

The J gene is TRBJ2-7, the V gene TRBV5-1; 9 bases match TRBD1. The CDR3 sequence is 14 residues long. Germline loops: CDR1 SGHRS, CDR2 YFSETQ. Trimming at V came to 0 bases and at J to 7 bases, leaving 5 bases not matched to a gene. CDR3 amino acids: CASSLVQGAREQYF. For the CDR3, the DNA is TGCGCCAGCAGCTTGGTACAGGGGGCGAGGGAGCAGTACTTC.

This chain joins TRBV11-2 and TRBJ2-7; a possible D gene is TRBD2 (6 bases). This CDR3 comprises 17 residues. Germline CDR1 and CDR2: SGHAT and FQNNGV. V was shortened by 5 bases and J by 6 bases, with 26 bases between the two germline ends. CDR3 nucleotide sequence: TGTGCCAGCAGCCCTACGGGGGTATCGTTCGTCGGGTCCGAGCAGTACTTC. Its protein product is CASSPTGVSFVGSEQYF. Complete variable domain (other parts from reference TRBV11-2 and TRBJ2-7): EAGVAQSPRYKIIEKRQSVAFWCNPISGHATLYWYQQILGQGPKLLIQFQNNGVVDDSQLPKDRFSAERLKGVDSTLKIQPAKLEDSAVYLCASSPTGVSFVGSEQYFGPGTRLTVT.

The chain has TRBV7-9 and TRBJ2-1; TRBD1 is a possible D gene (5 bases). Trimming took 3 bases from V and 3 from J, leaving 12 bases between them. Looked up from germline, CDR1 is SEHNR and CDR2 is FQNEAQ (reference sequence). This CDR3 comprises 15 residues. CDR3 nucleotide sequence: TGTGCCAGCAGCTTTCAGAGACAGAGCTACAATGAGCAGTTCTTC. Its translation is CASSFQRQSYNEQFF.

V usage is TRBV6-1 and J usage is TRBJ2-5; 12 bases match TRBD2. This CDR3 contains 17 residues. The trim removed 4 bases at V and 4 bases at J, leaving 10 bases unmatched. The germline CDR1 and CDR2 sequences are MNHNS and SASEGT. CDR3 nucleotide sequence: TGTGCCAGCAGTGGGATCCTAGCGGGGGGGCCGGGAGAGACCCAGTACTTC. It yields the protein CASSGILAGGPGETQYF.

This clone was detected once. This sequence joins TRBV11-3 and TRBJ2-1, with D possibly TRBD1 on 5 matching bases. From germline, CDR1 is SGHNT and CDR2 YENEEA. The CDR3 contains 15 residues. V dropped 0 bases and J dropped 12 bases, with 18 bases sitting between them. The CDR3 spells CASSLDGHGQFGQFF. CDR3 coding DNA: TGTGCCAGCAGCTTAGACGGACACGGGCAATTCGGGCAGTTCTTC.

V usage is TRBV5-5 and J usage is TRBJ1-1; D ambiguous. The CDR3 contains 13 residues. Per the germline V gene, CDR1 is SGHKS and CDR2 is YYEKEE (reference sequence). Trimming removed 3 bases from V and 3 bases from J, with 9 bases in between. As DNA, the CDR3 is TGTGCCAGCAGCTCCAATTCATACACTGAAGCTTTCTTT. This codes for CASSSNSYTEAFF.

There are a few counts of this clone. The chain is built from TRBV7-9 and TRBJ1-6; D not resolved. V lost 4 bases, J lost 8 bases, and 9 bases lay in between. The CDR3 runs 13 residues. Germline CDR1 reads SEHNR; CDR2 reads FQNEAQ (reference sequence). The DNA of the CDR3 is TGTGCCAGCAGCTACAGTATCGATTCACCCCTCCACTTT. This codes for CASSYSIDSPLHF.

This chain connects TRBV20-1 to TRBJ2-3, with 16 bases aligning to TRBD2. J lost 1 base, V lost 3 bases, and 7 bases had no gene match. The germline gives CDR1 DFQATT, CDR2 SNEGSKA (reference sequence). The CDR3 spans 18 residues. As DNA, the CDR3 is TGCAGTGCTAGTTCCGGGACTAGCGGGGGGGTTGGCACAGATACGCAGTATTTT. Encoded protein: CSASSGTSGGVGTDTQYF.

This clone came up once. The chain is built from TRBV6-2 or TRBV6-3 and TRBJ1-5; 10 nucleotides match TRBD1. J lost 7 bases, V lost 5 bases, and 17 bases had no gene match. CDR1 is MNHEY, CDR2 SVGEGT, per germline. There are 18 residues in the CDR3. The CDR3 coding sequence is TGTGCCAGCAGTATACGGACAGGGGGGAGTGGAATTGGACAGCCCCAGCATTTT. Residues: CASSIRTGGSGIGQPQHF.